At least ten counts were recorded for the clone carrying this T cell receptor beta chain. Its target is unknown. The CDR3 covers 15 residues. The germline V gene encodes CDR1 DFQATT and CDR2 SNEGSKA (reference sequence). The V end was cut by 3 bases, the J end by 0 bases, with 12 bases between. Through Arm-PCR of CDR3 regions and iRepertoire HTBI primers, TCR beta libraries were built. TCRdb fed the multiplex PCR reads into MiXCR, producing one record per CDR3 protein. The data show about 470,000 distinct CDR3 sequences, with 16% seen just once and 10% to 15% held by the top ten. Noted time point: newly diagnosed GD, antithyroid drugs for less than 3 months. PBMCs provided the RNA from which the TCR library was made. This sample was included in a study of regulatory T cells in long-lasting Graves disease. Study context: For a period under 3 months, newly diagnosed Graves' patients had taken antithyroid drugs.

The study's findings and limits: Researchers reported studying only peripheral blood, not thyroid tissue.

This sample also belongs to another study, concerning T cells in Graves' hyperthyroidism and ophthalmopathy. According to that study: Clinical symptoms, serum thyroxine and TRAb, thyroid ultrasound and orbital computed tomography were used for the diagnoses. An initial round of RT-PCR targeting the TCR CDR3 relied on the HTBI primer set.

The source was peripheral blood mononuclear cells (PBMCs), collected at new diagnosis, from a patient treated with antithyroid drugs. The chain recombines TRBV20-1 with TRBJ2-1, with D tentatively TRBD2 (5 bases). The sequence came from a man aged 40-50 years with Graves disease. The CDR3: CSASQRRSSYNEQFF. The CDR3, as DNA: TGCAGTGCTAGCCAGCGGAGGAGCTCCTACAATGAGCAGTTCTTC.